A single sample is the source of the 7 T cell receptor beta chains below, sequenced in a study of cytomegalovirus exposure and HLA in healthy donors. Both 60 Vbeta primers and 13 Jbeta primers went into the PCR. TCRdb's copy holds only in-frame clones and misses some; the assay was immunoSEQ multiplex PCR. Altogether about 87,000 clones are present, roughly 70% being singletons, with the ten largest covering approximately 20%. The sequencing input was PBMCs. These receptors all come from a man aged 30-40 years in good health and CMV-seropositive.

The V gene is TRBV29-1, the J gene TRBJ1-5; 8 bases map to TRBD1. After removal of 4 bases from V and 9 bases from J, the junction contained 14 bases not matched to a gene. Germline values: CDR1 SQVTM, CDR2 ANQGSEA. The CDR3 length is 15 residues. The DNA for the CDR3 is TGCAGCGTTGCCGGGACAGGAGATAAACGGGGGCCCCAGCATTTT. It yields the protein CSVAGTGDKRGPQHF.

Points on this clone: A junction boundary mismatches the germline segment, possibly from a read error. The chain is built from TRBV7-7 and TRBJ2-3; 9 nucleotides agree with TRBD2. Germline V gene lookup returns CDR1 SSHAT and CDR2 FNYEAQ (reference sequence). The CDR3 totals 14 residues. The CDR3 reads CASSLSGGTDTQYF. CDR3 in DNA: TGTGCTAGCAGTCTTAGCGGGGGAACAGATACGCAGTATTTT.

This clone was seen a single time. This sequence joins TRBV5-1 and TRBJ2-5; D is undetermined. The closer fit of TRBJ2-7 to the DNA end suggests the J call may be wrong. This CDR3 has 11 residues. Germline assignment: CDR1 SGHRS and CDR2 YFSETQ. CDR3 sequence (DNA): TGCGCCAGCAGCTGGGCTGACGAGCAGTACTTC. It encodes CASSWADEQYF.

The J gene is TRBJ2-5, the V gene TRBV2; 11 bases are a match to TRBD1. Unmatched junction bases numbered 6, after V lost 4 bases and J lost 5 bases. Per germline, CDR1 SNHLY and CDR2 FYNNEI. This CDR3 region has 15 residues. The CDR3, as DNA: TGTGCCAGCAGTGTCAGGACAGGGGGCGGCGAGACCCAGTACTTC. Translating gives CASSVRTGGGETQYF.

This chain joins TRBV10-2 and TRBJ2-7; 7 bases align to TRBD2. With 5 bases clipped from V and 0 bases from J, the junction kept 1 base outside the gene matches. In germline, CDR1 is WSHSY, CDR2 SAAADI. The CDR3 has 13 amino acids. The CDR3 is CASSRGVSYEQYF. CDR3 in DNA: TGCGCCAGCAGTCGGGGGGTCTCCTACGAGCAGTACTTC.

The V gene is TRBV7-9, the J gene TRBJ1-3; D ambiguous. CDR3 length equals 15 residues. V was pared by 5 bases and J by 2 bases, with 13 bases between. Germline V lookup: CDR1 SEHNR, CDR2 FQNEAQ (reference sequence). CDR3 residues: CASSPPGGPGNTIYF. In DNA, the CDR3 is TGTGCCAGCAGCCCGCCGGGAGGGCCTGGAAACACCATATATTTT.

The J gene is TRBJ1-1, the V gene TRBV5-1, with 8 bases aligning to TRBD1. The germline V gene has CDR1 SGHRS and CDR2 YFSETQ. There are 16 residues in the CDR3. The trim removed 1 base at V and 0 bases at J, leaving 5 bases unmatched. The CDR3 coding sequence is TGCGCCAGCAGCTTGTCGACAGGGGCCTTGAACACTGAAGCTTTCTTT. It is translated as CASSLSTGALNTEAFF.